The 27 T cell receptor beta chains below come from one sample, sequenced in a study of shared clonotypes between healthy human individuals. Sequencing was performed with immunoSEQ multiplex PCR; in TCRdb, only in-frame clones are kept and a portion is missing. The sample has some 2.3 million clones, 90% to 95% seen once. The sample comprised naive CD4+ T cells from PBMCs. Subset of the sample: CD45RA+ positively selected. These TCRs come from a man aged 18 to 30 in good health. Some clones in this sample may be carry-over from other donors' samples.

The V gene is TRBV6-1, the J gene TRBJ1-1, with 9 bases fitting TRBD1. Trimming removed 6 bases from V and 4 bases from J; junction bases left unmatched: 6. Germline V gene sequence: CDR1 MNHNS, CDR2 SASEGT. The CDR3 is 14 amino acids. The CDR3, as DNA: TGTGCCAGCAGACCGGGACAGGGCCTCACTGAAGCTTTCTTT. Amino acids: CASRPGQGLTEAFF.

This clone was detected a few times. The J gene is TRBJ1-1, the V gene TRBV25-1; D uncertain. Germline V gene sequence: CDR1 MGHDK, CDR2 SYGVNS. The V gene lost 7 bases and the J gene lost 11 bases, with 14 bases spanning the gap. The CDR3 extends over 11 amino acids. CDR3 in DNA: TGTGCCAGCACCAGCCTGTTGAGGGCTTTCTTT. Encoded protein: CASTSLLRAFF. Together with reference TRBV25-1 and TRBJ1-1, the CDR3 gives the full variable domain: EADIYQTPRYLVIGTGKKITLECSQTMGHDKMYWYQQDPGMELHLIHYSYGVNSTEKGDLSSESTVSRIRTEHFPLTLESARPSHTSQYLCASTSLLRAFFGQGTRLTVV.

The V call is TRBV6-5, the J call TRBJ2-7; TRBD2 matches 7 bases. This CDR3 contains 13 residues. J was trimmed by 1 base and V by 8 bases; bases with no gene match: 5. The V gene's germline CDR1 is MNHEY and CDR2 SVGAGI. CDR3 loop: CASRTSVSYEQYF. DNA of the CDR3: TGTGCCAGCCGAACTAGCGTTTCCTACGAGCAGTACTTC.

A note on this clone: Other nucleotide sequences from this sample produce the same CDR3. The chain has TRBV28 and TRBJ2-1; 12 bases agree with TRBD2. CDR3 length equals 16 residues. With 4 bases clipped from V and 4 bases from J, the junction kept 5 bases outside the gene matches. Germline V gene sequence: CDR1 MDHEN, CDR2 SYDVKM. This chain's CDR3 is CASSSPGLAGYNEQFF. The CDR3 coding sequence is TGTGCCAGCAGTTCACCGGGACTAGCGGGTTACAATGAGCAGTTCTTC. Supplemented by reference TRBV28 and TRBJ2-1, the full variable domain reads DVKVTQSSRYLVKRTGEKVFLECVQDMDHENMFWYRQDPGLGLRLIYFSYDVKMKEKGDIPEGYSVSREKKERFSLILESASTNQTSMYLCASSSPGLAGYNEQFFGPGTRLTVL.

This chain links TRBV9 with TRBJ2-5, with a possible D match to TRBD2 (5 bases). V was shortened by 3 bases and J by 2 bases, with 17 bases between the two germline ends. The length of the CDR3 is 16 residues. CDR1 is SGDLS and CDR2 is YYNGEE in the germline V gene. In nucleotides, the CDR3 is TGTGCCAGCAGCGGCCTATCACTAGTGGGGCAAGAGACCCAGTACTTC. It encodes CASSGLSLVGQETQYF.

The CDR3 region is CASSAPIRLAGGGEQFF. Written as DNA, the CDR3 is TGTGCCAGCAGCGCACCTATTAGACTAGCGGGAGGGGGTGAGCAGTTCTTC. The chain is built from TRBV5-4 and TRBJ2-1; 14 nucleotides agree with TRBD2. V lost 4 bases to trimming and J lost 9 bases; unmatched junction nucleotides: 12. The germline V gene encodes CDR1 SGHNT and CDR2 YYREEE (reference sequence). The CDR3 loop spans 17 amino acids.

The V and J genes are TRBV6-6 and TRBJ2-1; either TRBD1 or TRBD2 may fit D (5 bases each). Germline V gives CDR1 MNHNY, CDR2 SVGAGI (reference sequence). V gave up 5 bases and J gave up 6 bases, with 20 bases separating them. The CDR3 runs to 16 residues. In nucleotides, the CDR3 is TGTGCCAGCAGTAATGGGGTAGGGACGAGGGCCAATGAGCAGTTCTTC. Residues: CASSNGVGTRANEQFF.

The table lists this clone with a count of one. The rearrangement joins TRBV28 to TRBJ2-7; the D gene is possibly TRBD1 (5 bases). With 4 bases removed from V and 3 bases from J, the gap between germline ends came to 16 bases. The CDR3 totals 15 residues. Germline assignment: CDR1 MDHEN and CDR2 SYDVKM. The CDR3 sequence: CASSSNQGRLYEQYF. In nucleotides, the CDR3 is TGTGCCAGCAGTTCAAATCAGGGTCGCCTCTACGAGCAGTACTTC. Full variable domain (outside the CDR3, taken from reference TRBV28 and TRBJ2-7): DVKVTQSSRYLVKRTGEKVFLECVQDMDHENMFWYRQDPGLGLRLIYFSYDVKMKEKGDIPEGYSVSREKKERFSLILESASTNQTSMYLCASSSNQGRLYEQYFGPGTRLTVT.

With respect to this clone: Other DNA variants within this sample encode the same CDR3. This CDR3 reads CASSLVQNYGYTF. The CDR3, as DNA: TGCGCCAGCAGCTTGGTCCAAAACTATGGCTACACCTTC. The J gene is TRBJ1-2, the V gene TRBV5-1, with D uncertain. V dropped 0 bases and J dropped 2 bases, with 5 bases sitting between them. Germline CDR1 SGHRS, CDR2 YFSETQ. CDR3 length: 13 amino acids.

With respect to this clone: The sample contains more than one DNA sequence encoding this CDR3. The V gene is TRBV5-1, the J gene TRBJ2-1, with D uncertain. CDR3 length: 15 residues. Trimming stripped 0 bases from V and 1 base from J, with 8 bases between. Germline V gene data show CDR1 as SGHRS and CDR2 as YFSETQ. The CDR3 protein is CASSLVAGSYNEQFF. In DNA, the CDR3 is TGCGCCAGCAGCTTGGTTGCAGGTTCCTACAATGAGCAGTTCTTC.

Worth noting for this clone: Other nucleotide sequences from this sample produce the same CDR3. The V gene is TRBV10-3, the J gene TRBJ2-5; 13 positions match TRBD2. V lost 10 bases and J lost 5; bases outside the gene matches: 10. The CDR3 is 15 amino acids. CDR1 is ENHRY, CDR2 SYGVKD, per germline. CDR3 loop: CATNPGTSGIETQYF. The CDR3 nucleotides are TGTGCCACTAATCCCGGGACTAGCGGGATCGAGACCCAGTACTTC.

The rearrangement joins TRBV20-1 to TRBJ2-7, with D tentatively TRBD2 (5 bases). The V gene lost 6 bases and the J gene lost 6 bases, with 12 bases spanning the gap. Germline CDR1 is DFQATT and CDR2 is SNEGSKA (reference sequence). The CDR3 is 11 amino acids. CDR3 nucleotides: TGCAGTGCCAGACCGGGGTCCGAGCAGTACTTC. Translated, it gives CSARPGSEQYF.

This chain connects TRBV30 to TRBJ2-3, with 12 bases that match TRBD2. The length of the CDR3 is 16 residues. V gave up 0 bases and J gave up 6 bases; unmatched junction bases: 7. Per the germline V gene, CDR1 is GTSNPN and CDR2 is SVGIG (reference sequence). CDR3 sequence reads: CAWSVGLAGGPDTQYF. CDR3 DNA: TGTGCCTGGAGTGTAGGGCTAGCGGGAGGGCCCGATACGCAGTATTTT. The variable domain in full, with the rest retrieved from reference TRBV30 and TRBJ2-3, is SQTIHQWPATLVQPVGSPLSLECTVEGTSNPNLYWYRQAAGRGLQLLFYSVGIGQISSEVPQNLSASRPQDRQFILSSKKLLLSDSGFYLCAWSVGLAGGPDTQYFGPGTRLTVL.

The chain links TRBV7-9 to TRBJ2-7, with D uncertain. The CDR3 has 14 amino acids. Between the trimmed V and J ends, which lost 4 bases and 4 bases, there was a span of 14 bases. Germline loops: CDR1 SEHNR, CDR2 FQNEAQ (reference sequence). CDR3 region: CASSYLTLGYEQYF. CDR3 sequence (DNA): TGTGCCAGCAGCTACTTAACGTTGGGATACGAGCAGTACTTC.

The chain uses TRBV28 and TRBJ2-4; D remains ambiguous. This CDR3 region has 13 residues. Germline CDR1 MDHEN, CDR2 SYDVKM. Between the trimmed V and J ends, which lost 3 bases and 6 bases, there was a span of 9 bases. The CDR3 DNA is TGTGCCAGCAGTTTCGAGGTGATAAACATTCAGTACTTC. Encoded protein: CASSFEVINIQYF. Variable domain in full (rest from reference TRBV28 and TRBJ2-4): DVKVTQSSRYLVKRTGEKVFLECVQDMDHENMFWYRQDPGLGLRLIYFSYDVKMKEKGDIPEGYSVSREKKERFSLILESASTNQTSMYLCASSFEVINIQYFGAGTRLSVL.

This chain connects TRBV7-3 to TRBJ2-2; 8 nucleotides match TRBD1. CDR1 and CDR2 from the germline V gene are SGHTA and FQGTGA. V lost 0 bases, J lost 6 bases, and 6 bases stayed unmatched. This CDR3 comprises 16 residues. DNA of the CDR3: TGTGCCAGCAGCTTAACGTCGGAGGGACAGGCCGGGGAGCTGTTTTTT. This sequence encodes CASSLTSEGQAGELFF.

V and J are TRBV5-6 and TRBJ2-7; D is perhaps TRBD1 (6 bases). Germline V CDR1 and CDR2: SGHDT, YYEEEE. The CDR3 spans 15 residues. Trimming cost V 2 bases and J 2 bases, with 14 bases left between them. CDR3 nucleotides: TGTGCCAGCAGCTTAAATAGACAGGTGACCTACGAGCAGTACTTC. This codes for CASSLNRQVTYEQYF.

This clone came up once. CDR3 sequence reads: CASRRENEQFF. CDR3 nucleotide sequence: TGTGCCAGCAGAAGGGAAAATGAGCAGTTCTTC. This chain connects TRBV6-1 to TRBJ2-1, with D unclear. This CDR3 spans 11 amino acids. V lost 6 bases, J lost 7 bases, and 7 bases lay in between. Germline loops: CDR1 MNHNS, CDR2 SASEGT.

This clone has a handful of counts. The chain employs TRBV15 and TRBJ2-1; a weak D match, TRBD1 (5 bases). The CDR3 extends over 17 amino acids. V was cut by 0 bases and J by 8 bases, with 20 bases left in between. Germline values: CDR1 LNHNV, CDR2 YYDKDF (reference sequence). CDR3 in DNA: TGTGCCACCAGCAGAGATGTCGTTAAGGGGATGGGGTATGAGCAGTTCTTC. This gives the protein CATSRDVVKGMGYEQFF.

This sequence joins TRBV7-3 and TRBJ2-2, with 7 bases that match TRBD2. The CDR3 extends over 16 amino acids. V lost 5 bases and J lost 2; bases outside the gene matches: 8. Looked up from germline, CDR1 is SGHTA and CDR2 is FQGTGA. CDR3 in amino acids: CASSRGRLANTGELFF. CDR3 nucleotide sequence: TGTGCCAGCAGCAGAGGCCGACTAGCTAACACCGGGGAGCTGTTTTTT.

This chain links TRBV9 with TRBJ1-1, with D possibly TRBD1 on 5 matching bases. The CDR3 totals 13 residues. The germline CDR1 and CDR2 sequences are SGDLS and YYNGEE. V lost 0 bases to trimming and J lost 8 bases, with 11 bases between them. The CDR3 sequence is CASSVVPGGEAFF. DNA for the CDR3: TGTGCCAGCAGCGTAGTCCCGGGGGGAGAAGCTTTCTTT.

This chain connects TRBV5-4 to TRBJ2-2; TRBD1 or TRBD2 may be the D gene (5 bases each). Per germline, CDR1 SGHNT and CDR2 YYREEE (reference sequence). V was cut by 0 bases and J by 0 bases, with 9 bases left in between. The CDR3 spans 16 residues. CDR3: CASSLGGTANTGELFF. In nucleotides, the CDR3 is TGTGCCAGCAGCTTGGGAGGGACGGCGAACACCGGGGAGCTGTTTTTT. The complete variable domain, with remaining parts taken from reference TRBV5-4 and TRBJ2-2, reads ETGVTQSPTHLIKTRGQQVTLRCSSQSGHNTVSWYQQALGQGPQFIFQYYREEENGRGNFPPRFSGLQFPNYSSELNVNALELDDSALYLCASSLGGTANTGELFFGEGSRLTVL.

A word on this clone: The same CDR3 is also encoded by other DNA sequences in this sample. The chain is built from TRBV7-3 and TRBJ2-1, with 9 bases lining up with TRBD2. Per germline, CDR1 SGHTA and CDR2 FQGTGA. V dropped 1 base and J dropped 8; count of bases not matched to a gene: 3. This CDR3 is built from 14 residues. As DNA, the CDR3 is TGTGCCAGCAGCTTAAGACTAGCGGCGGATGAGCAGTTCTTC. Translating gives CASSLRLAADEQFF.

This sequence joins TRBV5-1 and TRBJ2-5; maybe TRBD1 (5 bases). Trimming removed 5 bases from V and 0 bases from J, with 8 bases in between. CDR1 and CDR2 from the germline V gene are SGHRS and YFSETQ. The CDR3 has 13 residues. CDR3 sequence: CASRGVDQETQYF. CDR3 coding DNA: TGCGCCAGCAGAGGGGTCGACCAAGAGACCCAGTACTTC.

The CDR3 spells CASSYSPAPGANVLTF. CDR3 nucleotide sequence: TGTGCCAGCAGTTACTCTCCGGCCCCCGGGGCCAACGTCCTGACTTTC. The rearrangement joins TRBV6-5 to TRBJ2-6; D uncertain. The V and J ends lost 0 bases and 4 bases respectively, with 10 bases between them. Germline V gene sequence: CDR1 MNHEY, CDR2 SVGAGI. The CDR3 extends over 16 amino acids.

Notes on this clone: Different DNA sequences within this sample yield the same CDR3. V is TRBV28 and J is TRBJ1-4, with 8 bases identical to TRBD1. This CDR3 is built from 14 residues. Germline lookup yields CDR1 MDHEN and CDR2 SYDVKM. V dropped 1 base and J dropped 7; count of bases not matched to a gene: 2. This chain's CDR3 is CASSLSRGLEKLFF. CDR3 sequence (DNA): TGTGCCAGCAGTTTATCCAGGGGGCTTGAAAAACTGTTTTTT.

This chain joins TRBV6-4 and TRBJ2-7; the D is unclear. V was pared by 2 bases and J by 3 bases, with 5 bases between. Germline V gene sequence: CDR1 MRHNA, CDR2 SNTAGT. The CDR3 runs 12 residues. For the CDR3, the DNA is TGTGCCAGCAGTGACCGATACTACGAGCAGTACTTC. It specifies CASSDRYYEQYF.